The 24 T cell receptor beta chains below were found in one sample sequenced in a study of molecular identifiers for immune sequencing clone quantification. TCRdb called the PCR reads again in MiXCR, with one record for every CDR3 protein. The table includes some 590,000 distinct CDR3 sequences, about 25% detected once. Material for sequencing was naive CD8+ T cells from blood, with Jurkat cell RNA spiked in. Subset here: FACS-sorted CD8+CD4-CCR7+CD45RA+ naive T cells. The receptors here all came from a human donor in good health. Some libraries in this study had Jurkat cell RNA spiked in.

This clonotype was observed a few times. J is TRBJ2-6 and V is TRBV7-9; TRBD2 matches 8 bases. Unmatched junction bases numbered 9, after V lost 3 bases and J lost 2 bases. CDR1 is SEHNR, CDR2 FQNEAQ, per germline (reference sequence). This CDR3 is built from 18 residues. CDR3 DNA sequence: TGTGCCAGCAGCTTGGAAGCGGGAGCAAAGACTGGGGCCAACGTCCTGACTTTC. Residues: CASSLEAGAKTGANVLTF. The variable domain in full, completed from reference TRBV7-9 and TRBJ2-6, reads DTGVSQNPRHKITKRGQNVTFRCDPISEHNRLYWYRQTLGQGPEFLTYFQNEAQLEKSRLLSDRFSAERPKGSFSTLEIQRTEQGDSAMYLCASSLEAGAKTGANVLTFGAGSRLTVL.

There are many counts of this clonotype. The V gene is TRBV4-1, the J gene TRBJ2-3; no definite D call. V dropped 4 bases and J dropped 13 bases, with 18 bases sitting between them. Per the germline V gene, CDR1 is MGHRA and CDR2 is YSYEKL. The CDR3 is made up of 13 amino acids. The CDR3 reads CASSPGGTEEEYF. Written as DNA, the CDR3 is TGCGCCAGCAGCCCCGGCGGCACTGAGGAAGAGTATTTT.

Concerning this clonotype: A much bigger clone sits one base away, suggesting this may be a read error. The J gene is TRBJ2-3, the V gene TRBV28; 10 bases match TRBD1. Looked up from germline, CDR1 is MDHEN and CDR2 is SYDVKM. CDR3 size: 15 residues. CDR3 bases: TGTGCCAGCAGTTACGGGACAGGGGAAACAGCTACGCAGTATTTT. This encodes CASSYGTGETATQYF.

The V gene is TRBV6-6, the J gene TRBJ1-2; D is unclear. This CDR3 contains 15 residues. Germline CDR1 is MNHNY and CDR2 is SVGAGI (reference sequence). The V gene lost 1 base and the J gene lost 8 bases, with 17 bases spanning the gap. CDR3 sequence reads: CASSYYPVKAEGYTF. The CDR3 region has the DNA TGTGCCAGCAGTTACTACCCGGTAAAGGCGGAGGGCTACACCTTC.

This clonotype has only a few counts. The rearrangement links TRBV27 to TRBJ2-3; D perhaps matches TRBD2 (5 bases). CDR3 size: 15 residues. Germline V lookup: CDR1 MNHEY, CDR2 SMNVEV (reference sequence). With 6 bases removed from V and 0 bases from J, the gap between germline ends came to 13 bases. DNA for the CDR3: TGTGCCAGCAGCTTAGCGTGGAGTAGCACAGATACGCAGTATTTT. Encoded protein: CASSLAWSSTDTQYF.

Note on this clonotype: A single base separates this from a much larger clone, so it may be a read error. It is likely a read error, because the conserved phenylalanine at the end of the CDR3 is missing. The J gene is TRBJ1-1, the V gene TRBV9; D not resolved. The CDR3 totals 13 residues. Per the germline V gene, CDR1 is SGDLS and CDR2 is YYNGEE. V lost 0 bases to trimming and J lost 1 base, with 4 bases between them. The CDR3 bases are TGTGCCAGCAGCGTAGTTCCGAACACTGAAGCTTTCCTT. As protein: CASSVVPNTEAFL.

In this sample, this clonotype turned up many times. This chain joins TRBV12-3 or TRBV12-4 and TRBJ2-7; D may be TRBD1 (5 bases). This CDR3 contains 16 residues. V was clipped by 4 bases and J by 2 bases, with 18 bases between them. CDR3 residues: CASSSLDDGHPYEQYF. CDR3 bases: TGTGCCAGCAGTTCCCTCGACGACGGACATCCCTACGAGCAGTACTTC.

Many counts were recorded for this clonotype. This rearrangement joins TRBV29-1 to TRBJ1-1; a weak D match, TRBD1 (6 bases). Germline values: CDR1 SQVTM, CDR2 ANQGSEA. This CDR3 has 12 residues. With 3 bases removed from V and 7 bases from J, the gap between germline ends came to 12 bases. This CDR3 reads CSVDPGDNEAFF. CDR3 sequence (DNA): TGCAGCGTTGATCCGGGGGACAATGAAGCTTTCTTT.

For this clonotype: A junction boundary mismatches the germline segment, possibly from a read error. The genes are TRBV9 and TRBJ2-2, with 13 bases aligning to TRBD2. The germline V gene has CDR1 SGDLS and CDR2 YYNGEE. The CDR3 runs to 18 residues. CDR3 protein: CAGSVFGTSGKNTGELFF. For the CDR3, the DNA is TGCGCCGGCAGCGTGTTTGGGACTAGCGGGAAGAACACCGGGGAGCTGTTTTTT. The full variable domain, its missing parts supplied by reference TRBV9 and TRBJ2-2, is DSGVTQTPKHLITATGQRVTLRCSPRSGDLSVYWYQQSLDQGLQFLIQYYNGEERAKGNILERFSAQQFPDLHSELNLSSLELGDSALYFCAGSVFGTSGKNTGELFFGEGSRLTVL.

The chain carries TRBV20-1 and TRBJ2-7; 8 bases are shared with TRBD2. This CDR3 contains 16 residues. CDR1 is DFQATT and CDR2 is SNEGSKA in the germline V gene (reference sequence). The V gene end was trimmed by 5 bases and the J gene end by 0 bases; junction bases not matched to a gene: 12. CDR3 in amino acids: CSAEPLLAASSYEQYF. CDR3 DNA: TGCAGTGCTGAACCCCTACTAGCGGCGAGCTCCTACGAGCAGTACTTC.

This clonotype was picked up many times. J is TRBJ1-4 and V is TRBV5-5, with 9 bases lining up with TRBD1. Germline loops: CDR1 SGHKS, CDR2 YYEKEE (reference sequence). The J segment lost 5 bases and the V segment lost 0 bases, leaving 5 bases of the junction unmatched. The CDR3 contains 16 residues. The CDR3 loop reads CASSLVGQGTNEKLFF. CDR3 DNA: TGTGCCAGCAGCTTGGTGGGACAGGGAACAAATGAAAAACTGTTTTTT.

This clonotype was seen a handful of times. The chain carries TRBV7-2 and TRBJ2-7, with 9 bases that match TRBD1. In germline, CDR1 is SGHTA, CDR2 FQGNSA. The V and J ends lost 5 bases and 3 bases, in that order; junction bases with no gene match: 8. This CDR3 is 15 amino acids long. This chain's CDR3 is CASSLGGQGIYEQYF. For the CDR3, the DNA is TGTGCCAGCAGCCTAGGGGGACAGGGTATCTACGAGCAGTACTTC.

Only one count was recorded for this clonotype. The chain uses TRBV7-9 and TRBJ2-7; 7 bases map to TRBD2. V trimming: 5 bases; J trimming: 5 bases; junction bases outside the gene matches: 12. This CDR3 has 15 amino acids. CDR1 and CDR2 (germline): SEHNR, FQNEAQ (reference sequence). The CDR3 DNA follows: TGTGCCAGCAGCCTAGGCTCTAGCGGTGCTGACGAGCAGTACTTC. As protein: CASSLGSSGADEQYF.

With respect to this clonotype: One end of the junction is discordant with germline, which a read error may explain. Here the CDR3 DNA reads TGTGCCAGCAGCTCGGACACGAGCTCCTACAATGAGCAGTTCTTC. Its translation is CASSSDTSSYNEQFF. This chain links TRBV5-3 with TRBJ2-1; a possible D gene is TRBD1 (5 bases). TRBV5-3 counts as an open reading frame of uncertain function. The CDR3 is 15 amino acids.

This clonotype was seen at least ten times. The chain recombines TRBV6-6 with TRBJ1-1; 8 bases match TRBD1. CDR3 length: 16 amino acids. Germline CDR1 is MNHNY and CDR2 is SVGAGI (reference sequence). Germline trimming cut 1 base from V and 0 bases from J; bases unmatched to any gene: 4. CDR3 bases: TGTGCCAGCAGTTACTTGGGACAGGTATTGAACACTGAAGCTTTCTTT. As protein: CASSYLGQVLNTEAFF.

This clonotype was found a few times. The CDR3 loop reads CASSQDWGFDTQYF. The CDR3 DNA sequence: TGTGCCAGCAGCCAAGACTGGGGATTCGATACGCAGTATTTT. J is TRBJ2-3 and V is TRBV14; D not certain. V lost 0 bases to trimming and J lost 6 bases, with 10 bases between them. The CDR3 covers 14 residues. Germline loops: CDR1 SGHDN, CDR2 FVKESK.

This clonotype was observed a handful of times. Here the CDR3 reads CASSPLLNEGGGKYF. The CDR3 nucleotides read TGTGCCAGCAGTCCTCTTCTCAATGAAGGGGGGGGAAAGTACTTC. The chain uses TRBV27 and TRBJ2-7, with D possibly being TRBD2 (7 bases). Trimming left V 5 bases short and J 11 bases short, with 25 bases between. The CDR3 sequence is 15 residues long. The germline CDR1 and CDR2 sequences are MNHEY and SMNVEV (reference sequence).

The chain combines TRBV12-3 or TRBV12-4 with TRBJ2-2; 9 bases map to TRBD2. The CDR3 runs 16 residues. The junction had 5 bases not matched to a gene; V was cut back by 5 bases and J by 1 base. The CDR3 bases are TGTGCCAGCAGTGGCCGACTAGCGGTGAACACCGGGGAGCTGTTTTTT. Its protein is CASSGRLAVNTGELFF.

This clonotype was seen only a few times. The genes are TRBV10-3 and TRBJ1-1; no reliable D call. Per the germline V gene, CDR1 is ENHRY and CDR2 is SYGVKD. There are 15 residues in the CDR3. Trimming pared 1 base from V and 3 bases from J, leaving 12 bases between. For the CDR3, the DNA is TGTGCCATCAGTGAGTTAAGGAGCGGCGACACTGAAGCTTTCTTT. Translating gives CAISELRSGDTEAFF.

This clonotype was seen a handful of times. As DNA, the CDR3 is TGCAGTGCTAGTCCGGTTACTAGCGGAATTCAAGAGACCCAGTACTTC. This encodes CSASPVTSGIQETQYF. J is TRBJ2-5 and V is TRBV20-1, with 8 positions matching TRBD2. The J segment lost 2 bases and the V segment lost 3 bases, leaving 11 bases of the junction unmatched. There are 16 residues in the CDR3. CDR1 is DFQATT and CDR2 is SNEGSKA in the germline V gene (reference sequence).

V is TRBV21-1 and J is TRBJ2-3; the table names TRBD2, a call not compared with the DNA. The DNA end favors TRBJ1-5, so the J call may be wrong. TRBV21-1 is designated a pseudogene. The CDR3 runs 19 residues. Here the CDR3 reads CASSTPGTSSITHTDTQHF. CDR3 nucleotides: TGTGCCAGCAGCACACCCGGGACTAGCAGTATAACCCACACAGATACGCAGCATTTT.

With respect to this clonotype: This could be a read error, since a much larger clone is one nucleotide away. This chain joins TRBV3-1 and TRBJ2-3; TRBD1 agrees at 7 bases. This CDR3 spans 16 amino acids. With V trimmed by 4 bases and J by 5 bases, 12 bases remained unmatched. The germline V gene encodes CDR1 LGHDT and CDR2 YNNKEL (reference sequence). CDR3 nucleotide sequence: TGTGCCAGCAGCCGAGAAGCGAGGGGGCCCGGAGATACGCAGTATTTT. Protein product: CASSREARGPGDTQYF.

This clonotype was counted a few times. V and J are TRBV28 and TRBJ2-7, with D possibly being TRBD2 (6 bases). Germline assignment: CDR1 MDHEN and CDR2 SYDVKM. Deletions cut 4 bases from V and 2 bases from J, with 6 bases between. The CDR3 is made up of 12 amino acids. The CDR3 loop reads CASSWTTYEQYF. DNA for the CDR3: TGTGCCAGCAGTTGGACTACCTACGAGCAGTACTTC.

V and J are TRBV4-3 and TRBJ2-5; tentatively, D is TRBD1 (6 bases). The CDR3 is 16 amino acids. Germline V CDR1 and CDR2: LGHNA, YSLEER. V was pared by 0 bases and J by 5 bases, with 16 bases between. The CDR3 region is CASSQDRTGWLETQYF. The CDR3, as DNA: TGCGCCAGCAGCCAAGATCGAACAGGGTGGCTGGAGACCCAGTACTTC.